The 8 T cell receptor beta chains below come from one sample, sequenced in a study of early T cells in non-severe SARS-CoV-2 infection listed by TCRdb under 2021. The library was made by 5' RACE. Instrument used: NextSeq 500. In TCRdb, the public reads were trimmed at Q25 with fastp and aligned with MiXCR, with productive beta chains retained. Each CDR3 protein gets just one entry, which takes the most common genes and DNA from the rows behind it. A total of tens of thousands of distinct CDR3 sequences appear in this sample, around a tenth of them only once. The top ten clonotypes cover roughly 10% of the sample. Specimen: whole blood. These receptors were obtained from an adult who was a healthcare worker with PCR-confirmed SARS-CoV-2 infection or an uninfected control (not recorded which).

The chain uses TRBV5-1 and TRBJ2-7, with 11 bases fitting TRBD2. The CDR3 runs to 17 residues. V dropped 2 bases and J dropped 3; count of bases not matched to a gene: 10. CDR1 and CDR2 from the germline V gene are SGHRS and YFSETQ. CDR3 sequence reads: CASSFRASGGPVYEQYF. In nucleotides, the CDR3 is TGCGCCAGCAGCTTCCGGGCTAGCGGGGGGCCCGTCTACGAGCAGTACTTC.

The rearrangement links TRBV27 to TRBJ2-7; 13 positions match TRBD2. Germline loops: CDR1 MNHEY, CDR2 SMNVEV (reference sequence). V shed 3 bases, J shed 5 bases, and the junction held 7 bases outside the gene matches. The CDR3 length is 16 residues. This chain's CDR3 is CASSFQSGTSGNEQYF. In DNA, the CDR3 is TGTGCCAGCAGTTTTCAATCCGGGACTAGCGGGAACGAGCAGTACTTC.

This clonotype was found many times. The gene calls are TRBV28 and TRBJ2-7; 7 positions match TRBD2. There are 15 residues in the CDR3. J lost 2 bases, V lost 5 bases, and 9 bases had no gene match. Germline V gene data show CDR1 as MDHEN and CDR2 as SYDVKM. The CDR3: CASSGGLPQPYEQYF. The CDR3 coding sequence is TGTGCCAGCAGTGGGGGACTACCGCAACCCTACGAGCAGTACTTC.

V gene TRBV10-3 combines with J gene TRBJ2-7, with D uncertain. Germline V gene lookup returns CDR1 ENHRY and CDR2 SYGVKD. The CDR3 loop spans 11 amino acids. Trimming shortened V by 11 bases and J by 3 bases, and 11 bases separated the two germline ends. The CDR3 bases are TGTGCCGTCGGTATGGGCTACGAGCAGTACTTC. Translation gives CAVGMGYEQYF.

This clonotype was counted only a few times. CDR3 in DNA: TGTGCCAGCAATCAACAGGGCTTCTACAATGAGCAGTTCTTC. This encodes CASNQQGFYNEQFF. The chain combines TRBV6-5 with TRBJ2-1; tentatively, D is TRBD1 (6 bases). Deletions cut 7 bases from V and 3 bases from J, with 13 bases between. Germline-derived CDR1 and CDR2 are MNHEY and SVGAGI. This CDR3 spans 14 amino acids.

This clonotype appeared many times. The rearrangement links TRBV10-3 to TRBJ2-1; the D gene is possibly TRBD2 (6 bases). CDR1 is ENHRY and CDR2 is SYGVKD in the germline V gene. Between the trimmed V and J ends, which lost 5 bases and 0 bases, there was a span of 14 bases. This CDR3 has 16 amino acids. The CDR3 is CAISSYTSSSYNEQFF. The CDR3 bases are TGTGCCATCAGTTCCTACACTAGCAGCTCCTACAATGAGCAGTTCTTC.

The chain couples TRBV11-2 to TRBJ2-1, with 13 nucleotides matching TRBD2. This CDR3 region has 18 residues. Trimming at V came to 5 bases and at J to 2 bases, leaving 9 bases not matched to a gene. Germline CDR1 SGHAT, CDR2 FQNNGV. The CDR3, as DNA: TGTGCCAGCAGCCCCCGACTAGCGGGGGGCATGACCTACAATGAGCAGTTCTTC. The encoded protein is CASSPRLAGGMTYNEQFF.

The chain couples TRBV12-3 or TRBV12-4 to TRBJ2-7; TRBD2 matches 7 bases. The ends lost 6 bases at V and 3 bases at J; junction bases unmatched: 5. This CDR3 contains 13 residues. The CDR3 region is CASRSLADYEQYF. In DNA, the CDR3 is TGTGCCAGCAGAAGTCTAGCGGACTACGAGCAGTACTTC.